One TCR beta chain is described in this entry. The protocol was immunoSEQ multiplex PCR, while the TCRdb copy is restricted to in-frame clones and leaves out a portion. This repertoire shows approximately 40,000 clones, approximately 90% found once; its top ten account for around 11%. The sample belongs to a study of T cell changes during pregnancy in multiple sclerosis. With 0 bases clipped from V and 5 bases from J, the junction kept 7 bases outside the gene matches. This CDR3 is built from 15 residues. Germline V gene sequence: CDR1 LNHNV, CDR2 YYDKDF (reference sequence). The chain employs TRBV15 and TRBJ2-7; 7 positions agree with TRBD2. Sequencing used CD8+ T cells from peripheral blood mononuclear cells, obtained in the third trimester of pregnancy. This receptor was taken from a female donor with multiple sclerosis, enrolled in a pregnancy study. CDR3 protein: CATSRDRGGSDEQYF. The CDR3 DNA reads as TGTGCCACCAGCAGAGATCGGGGCGGGAGCGACGAGCAGTACTTC.